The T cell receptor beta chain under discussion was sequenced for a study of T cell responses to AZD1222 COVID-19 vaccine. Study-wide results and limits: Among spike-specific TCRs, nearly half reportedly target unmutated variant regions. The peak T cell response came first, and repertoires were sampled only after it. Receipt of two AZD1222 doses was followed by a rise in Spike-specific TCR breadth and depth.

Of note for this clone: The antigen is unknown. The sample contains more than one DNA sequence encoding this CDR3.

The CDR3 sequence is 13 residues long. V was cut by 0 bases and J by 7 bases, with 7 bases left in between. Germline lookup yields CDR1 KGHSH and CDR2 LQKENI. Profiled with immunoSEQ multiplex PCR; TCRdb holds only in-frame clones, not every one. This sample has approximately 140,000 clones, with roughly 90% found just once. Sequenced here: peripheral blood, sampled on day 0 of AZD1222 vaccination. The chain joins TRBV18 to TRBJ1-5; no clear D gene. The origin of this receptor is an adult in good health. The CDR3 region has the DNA TGTGCCAGCTCACCACCGGGTAGACAGCCCCAGCATTTT. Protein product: CASSPPGRQPQHF.